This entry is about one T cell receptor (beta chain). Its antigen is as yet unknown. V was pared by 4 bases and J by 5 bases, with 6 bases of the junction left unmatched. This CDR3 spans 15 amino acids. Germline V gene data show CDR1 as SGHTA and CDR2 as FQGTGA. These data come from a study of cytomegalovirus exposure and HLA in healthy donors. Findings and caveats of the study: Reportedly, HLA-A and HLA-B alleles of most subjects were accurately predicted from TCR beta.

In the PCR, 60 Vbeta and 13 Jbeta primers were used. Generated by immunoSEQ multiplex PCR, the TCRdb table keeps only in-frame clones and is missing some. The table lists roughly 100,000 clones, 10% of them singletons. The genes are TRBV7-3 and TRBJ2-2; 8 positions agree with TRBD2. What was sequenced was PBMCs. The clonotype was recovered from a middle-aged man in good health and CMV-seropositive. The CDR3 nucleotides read TGTGCCAGCAGCTCTGGGTCTAGCGGGACCGGGGAGCTGTTTTTT. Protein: CASSSGSSGTGELFF.